The T cell receptor beta chain under discussion was sequenced for a study of control samples from healthy donors and cancer patients. V dropped 2 bases and J dropped 2; count of bases not matched to a gene: 7. CDR3 length: 17 residues. Germline CDR1 and CDR2: SGDLS and YYNGEE. This table comes from immunoSEQ multiplex PCR, and its TCRdb copy is limited to in-frame clones, with some not included. The table includes more than 65,000 clones, 70% to 90% detected once. The sample was PBMCs. The chain employs TRBV9 and TRBJ1-5; 10 positions agree with TRBD1. The receptor was isolated from a woman aged 60-75 years with head and neck cancer. CDR3 protein: CASSVRDRGSGNQPQHF. CDR3 bases: TGTGCCAGCAGCGTCCGGGACAGGGGAAGTGGCAATCAGCCCCAGCATTTT.